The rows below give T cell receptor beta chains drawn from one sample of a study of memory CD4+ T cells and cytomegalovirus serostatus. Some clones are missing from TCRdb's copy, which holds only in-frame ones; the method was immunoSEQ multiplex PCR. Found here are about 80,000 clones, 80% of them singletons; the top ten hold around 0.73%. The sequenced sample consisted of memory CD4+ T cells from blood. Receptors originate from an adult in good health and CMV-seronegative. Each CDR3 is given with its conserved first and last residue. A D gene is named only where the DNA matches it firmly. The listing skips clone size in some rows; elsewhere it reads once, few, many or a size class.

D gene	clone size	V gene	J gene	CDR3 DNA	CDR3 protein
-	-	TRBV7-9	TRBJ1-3	TGTGCCAGCAGCTCCTCAGGGGAGAGAAACACCATATATTTT	CASSSSGERNTIYF
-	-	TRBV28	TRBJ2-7	TGTGCCAGCAGTTTATACAACTACGAGCAGTACTTC	CASSLYNYEQYF
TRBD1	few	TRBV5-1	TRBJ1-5	TGCGCCAGCAGCTTCGGACAGGAGGGTCAGCCCCAGCATTTT	CASSFGQEGQPQHF
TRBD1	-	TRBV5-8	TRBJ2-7	TGTGCCAGCAGCGGACTCGGGACAGGGGGAGGCTACGAGCAGTACTTC	CASSGLGTGGGYEQYF
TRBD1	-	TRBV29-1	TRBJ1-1	TGCAGCGTCATCGAGGACAGGGAAGGGAACACTGAAGCTTTCTTT	CSVIEDREGNTEAFF
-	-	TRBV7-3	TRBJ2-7	TGTGCCAGCAGCCTCTTCTCTTACGAGCAGTACTTC	CASSLFSYEQYF
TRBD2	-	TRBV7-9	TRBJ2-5	TGTGCCAGCAGCACGCGACTAGCGGGGGAAGAGACCCAGTACTTC	CASSTRLAGEETQYF
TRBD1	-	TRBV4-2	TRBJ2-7	TGTGCCAGCAGCAACCGGGACAGGCCCTACGAGCAGTACTTC	CASSNRDRPYEQYF
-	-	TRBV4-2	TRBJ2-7	TGTGCCAGCAGCCAAGGAGCTTACGAGCAGTACTTC	CASSQGAYEQYF
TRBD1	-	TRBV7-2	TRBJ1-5	TGTGCCAGCAGCGGACAGGGGTTTAGCAATCAGCCCCAGCATTTT	CASSGQGFSNQPQHF
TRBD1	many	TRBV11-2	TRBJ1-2	TGTGCCAGCTCCCCCCCGGGACAGTTCTATGGCTACACCTTC	CASSPPGQFYGYTF